The 22 T cell receptor beta chains given below trace back to one sample, sequenced in a study of cytomegalovirus exposure and HLA in healthy donors (dated by TCRdb to 2017 to 2019). Libraries were made using the immunoSEQ multiplex PCR assay. A mixture of 60 forward primers for TCR Vbeta segments and 13 reverse primers for TCR Jbeta segments was used in the multiplex PCR. TCRdb's version of the immuneACCESS table is confined to in-frame rearrangements and falls short of the full clone set. An unresolved V gene accounts for under half of the shortfall where checked; the remainder is of unknown origin. The sample has 150,000 to 180,000 clones on record, approximately 80% of them singletons. The ten largest clones take up roughly 5.3% of the sample. The sequenced material came from PBMCs. The origin of the receptors is a woman between 40 and 55 years old in good health and CMV-seropositive.

The chain employs TRBV6-6 and TRBJ1-5; 7 nucleotides agree with TRBD1. Per the germline V gene, CDR1 is MNHNY and CDR2 is SVGAGI (reference sequence). There are 15 residues in the CDR3. Unmatched junction bases numbered 9, after V lost 8 bases and J lost 2 bases. CDR3 in DNA: TGTGCCAGCGCAAACAGGGGACGGGGCAATCAGCCCCAGCATTTT. It encodes CASANRGRGNQPQHF.

This chain uses TRBV7-6 with TRBJ2-3, with 7 bases identical to TRBD2. From germline, CDR1 is SGHVS and CDR2 FNYEAQ. V lost 1 base, J lost 4 bases, and 11 bases stayed unmatched. The CDR3 is 17 amino acids. CDR3: CASSLGVLAGASDTQYF. The CDR3, as DNA: TGTGCCAGCAGCTTAGGTGTTCTTGCGGGAGCCTCAGATACGCAGTATTTT.

The V gene is TRBV10-2, the J gene TRBJ2-3; possibly TRBD2 for D (5 bases). This CDR3 comprises 13 residues. The germline V gene has CDR1 WSHSY and CDR2 SAAADI. The CDR3 DNA sequence: TGCGCATCAGAGGCTAGCAGCACAGATACGCAGTATTTT. Residues: CASEASSTDTQYF.

Only a few counts were recorded for this clone. V usage is TRBV13 and J usage is TRBJ2-1; 10 bases are shared with TRBD2. The CDR3 sequence is 17 residues long. Losses at the gene ends were 5 bases for V and 4 bases for J; bases not matched to a gene: 11. The germline gives CDR1 PRHDT, CDR2 FYEKMQ (reference sequence). DNA of the CDR3: TGTGCCAGCAGCCGACCCGGGACTAGCGCAAGATACAATGAGCAGTTCTTC. Translated, it gives CASSRPGTSARYNEQFF.

The chain combines TRBV19 with TRBJ1-3, with 8 bases matching TRBD1. CDR1 is LNHDA and CDR2 is SQIVND in the germline V gene (reference sequence). The junction had 6 bases not matched to a gene; V was cut back by 7 bases and J by 4 bases. The CDR3 is 14 amino acids. In DNA, the CDR3 is TGTGCCAGTAAACCGACAGGGGACGGAAACACCATATATTTT. Translated, it gives CASKPTGDGNTIYF.

The chain couples TRBV19 to TRBJ2-1; 8 positions match TRBD2. Germline CDR1 is LNHDA and CDR2 is SQIVND (reference sequence). There are 14 residues in the CDR3. V dropped 4 bases and J dropped 7; count of bases not matched to a gene: 6. CDR3 coding DNA: TGTGCCAGTAGTACCCGGGAGGGCCTGAATGAGCAGTTCTTC. Protein: CASSTREGLNEQFF. Full variable domain (remainder filled in from reference TRBV19 and TRBJ2-1): DGGITQSPKYLFRKEGQNVTLSCEQNLNHDAMYWYRQDPGQGLRLIYYSQIVNDFQKGDIAEGYSVSREKKESFPLTVTSAQKNPTAFYLCASSTREGLNEQFFGPGTRLTVL.

The rearrangement uses TRBV27 and TRBJ2-2, with 7 bases aligning to TRBD2. CDR1 and CDR2 from the germline V gene are MNHEY and SMNVEV (reference sequence). Trimming cost V 4 bases and J 3 bases; bases outside gene matches: 5. There are 15 residues in the CDR3. The CDR3 loop is CASSSASGYTGELFF. The DNA for the CDR3 is TGTGCCAGCAGTTCGGCTAGCGGATACACCGGGGAGCTGTTTTTT.

Only one count was recorded for this clone. This chain uses TRBV18 with TRBJ2-5, with D perhaps matching TRBD2 (5 bases). The CDR3 contains 16 residues. CDR1 is KGHSH, CDR2 LQKENI, per germline. Trimming took 5 bases from V and 0 from J, leaving 16 bases between them. CDR3 loop: CASSVSGPLYQETQYF. The DNA for the CDR3 is TGTGCCAGCTCAGTAAGCGGCCCCCTCTACCAAGAGACCCAGTACTTC.

Written as DNA, the CDR3 is TGTGCCAGCAGCGTGGGGCAGCACAATGAAAAACTGTTTTTT. Its protein product is CASSVGQHNEKLFF. The chain uses TRBV9 and TRBJ1-4, with D perhaps matching TRBD1 (5 bases). Germline CDR1 SGDLS, CDR2 YYNGEE. The V and J ends lost 2 bases and 5 bases respectively, with 10 bases between them. There are 14 residues in the CDR3.

The chain recombines TRBV6-5 with TRBJ2-7, with 7 positions matching TRBD1. After removal of 6 bases from V and 5 bases from J, the junction contained 10 bases not matched to a gene. From germline, CDR1 is MNHEY and CDR2 SVGAGI. This CDR3 comprises 14 residues. The CDR3 here is CASRLLATGDEQYF. The CDR3 bases are TGTGCCAGCAGACTCCTCGCCACAGGGGACGAGCAGTACTTC.

A remark on this clone: Germline is not matched at one junction end, which may reflect a read error. The CDR3 DNA reads TGTGCTAGCAGCTTAGCGGACGCTTGGGCTAGCGGGAGCAACGAGCAGTACTTC. Amino acids: CASSLADAWASGSNEQYF. The chain has TRBV7-7 and TRBJ2-7; 10 bases match TRBD2. This CDR3 region has 18 residues. The germline V gene has CDR1 SSHAT and CDR2 FNYEAQ (reference sequence).

This chain uses TRBV13 with TRBJ1-2, with a weak D call TRBD1 (5 bases). The germline V gene encodes CDR1 PRHDT and CDR2 FYEKMQ (reference sequence). With 0 bases removed from V and 3 bases from J, the gap between germline ends came to 14 bases. The CDR3 runs to 16 residues. The CDR3 loop is CASSLGGGGNYYGYTF. DNA for the CDR3: TGTGCCAGCAGCTTAGGGGGGGGAGGCAATTACTATGGCTACACCTTC.

Only one count was recorded for this clone. The chain recombines TRBV28 with TRBJ2-7; TRBD2 aligns across 11 bases. This CDR3 has 15 amino acids. J lost 4 bases, V lost 1 base, and 3 bases had no gene match. Per germline, CDR1 MDHEN and CDR2 SYDVKM. CDR3 sequence reads: CASSLFASGRYEQYF. CDR3 DNA: TGTGCCAGCAGTTTATTCGCTAGCGGGAGGTACGAGCAGTACTTC.

The V gene is TRBV30, the J gene TRBJ2-1, with D hard to call. Germline V lookup: CDR1 GTSNPN, CDR2 SVGIG (reference sequence). The CDR3 covers 12 residues. The V gene lost 1 base and the J gene lost 5 bases, with 6 bases spanning the gap. This CDR3 is CAWSASNNEQFF. For the CDR3, the DNA is TGTGCCTGGAGTGCGAGCAACAATGAGCAGTTCTTC.

The chain carries TRBV7-2 and TRBJ2-4; 7 bases agree with TRBD1. The J segment lost 7 bases and the V segment lost 4 bases, leaving 10 bases of the junction unmatched. The CDR3 runs to 15 residues. CDR1 SGHTA and CDR2 FQGNSA come from the germline V gene. The CDR3 loop is CASSSDSATGNIQYF. The CDR3 bases are TGTGCCAGCAGCTCCGATTCGGCGACAGGGAACATTCAGTACTTC.

The V gene is TRBV5-4, the J gene TRBJ2-1, with TRBD2 as a possible D gene (5 bases). Trimming removed 3 bases at V and 0 bases at J, with 13 bases between. This CDR3 spans 16 amino acids. The germline V gene encodes CDR1 SGHNT and CDR2 YYREEE (reference sequence). The CDR3 DNA follows: TGTGCCAGCAGCTCAAGAGGGCGGGCCTCCTACAATGAGCAGTTCTTC. Translated, it gives CASSSRGRASYNEQFF.

The rearrangement links TRBV4-2 to TRBJ1-2; 8 nucleotides match TRBD1. The CDR3 totals 16 residues. The V and J ends lost 1 base and 8 bases, in that order; junction bases with no gene match: 12. Per the germline V gene, CDR1 is LGHNA and CDR2 is YNFKEQ. In DNA, the CDR3 is TGTGCCAGCAGCCAAGGAGGCTCAGGGGGCGTCAAAGGCTACACCTTC. Its protein product is CASSQGGSGGVKGYTF.

The chain carries TRBV9 and TRBJ2-2; a weak D match, TRBD2 (6 bases). CDR1 is SGDLS, CDR2 YYNGEE, per germline. This CDR3 has 14 amino acids. The V and J ends lost 0 bases and 5 bases respectively, with 8 bases between them. CDR3 sequence (DNA): TGTGCCAGCAGCGTAGATCGGGGGACCGGGGAGCTGTTTTTT. Its translation: CASSVDRGTGELFF.

This clone appeared once. The rearrangement joins TRBV12-5 to TRBJ2-7, with 14 bases aligning to TRBD2. Germline loops: CDR1 LGHNT, CDR2 FRNRAP. CDR3 size: 15 residues. Germline trimming cut 6 bases from V and 5 bases from J; bases unmatched to any gene: 6. The CDR3 loop is CASGPGTSGSHEQYF. The CDR3 region has the DNA TGTGCTAGTGGCCCCGGGACTAGCGGGAGTCACGAGCAGTACTTC.

With respect to this clone: The same CDR3 is also encoded by other DNA sequences in this sample. The CDR3 region is CASSSTGDTEAFF. As DNA, the CDR3 is TGCGCCAGCAGCTCAACAGGAGACACTGAAGCTTTCTTT. J is TRBJ1-1 and V is TRBV5-1, with a tentative D call TRBD1 (5 bases). Trimming removed 3 bases at V and 3 bases at J, with 9 bases between. Germline V gene lookup returns CDR1 SGHRS and CDR2 YFSETQ. CDR3 length equals 13 residues.

The genes are TRBV5-1 and TRBJ2-5; 8 positions match TRBD2. The germline gives CDR1 SGHRS, CDR2 YFSETQ. CDR3 size: 15 residues. V shed 4 bases, J shed 6 bases, and the junction held 11 bases outside the gene matches. The chain's CDR3 is CASSPSGGPEKTQYF. The CDR3 region has the DNA TGCGCCAGCAGCCCAAGCGGGGGCCCTGAGAAGACCCAGTACTTC.

The chain links TRBV7-3 to TRBJ2-5, with a possible D match to TRBD1 (6 bases). CDR3 length: 14 residues. V shed 5 bases and J shed 5 bases, with 15 bases lying between them. CDR1 and CDR2 (germline): SGHTA, FQGTGA. Here the CDR3 DNA reads TGTGCCAGCAGCGATAAGGGGGACGGGGAGACCCAGTACTTC. Translation: CASSDKGDGETQYF.